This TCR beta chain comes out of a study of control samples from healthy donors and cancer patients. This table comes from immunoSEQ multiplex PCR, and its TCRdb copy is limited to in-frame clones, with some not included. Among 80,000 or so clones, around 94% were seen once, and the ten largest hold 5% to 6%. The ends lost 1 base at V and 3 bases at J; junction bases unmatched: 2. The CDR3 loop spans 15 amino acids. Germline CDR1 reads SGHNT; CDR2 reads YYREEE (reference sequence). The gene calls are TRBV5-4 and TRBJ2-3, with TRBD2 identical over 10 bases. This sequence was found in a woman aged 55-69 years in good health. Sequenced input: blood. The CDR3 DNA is TGTGCCAGCAGCTTGACTAGCGGGACAACAGATACGCAGTATTTT. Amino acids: CASSLTSGTTDTQYF.